The source of this T cell receptor (beta chain) is a study of blood T cell repertoires in COVID-19. Overall study context: COVID-19 samples collected from the United States, Italy and Spain covered acute and convalescent phases. Sources were T cells, B-cell-depleted T cells, or PBMCs; the material itself was cDNA or gDNA.

This clone showed up just a few times. This CDR3 spans 14 amino acids. Trimming stripped 5 bases from V and 6 bases from J, with 16 bases between. The germline CDR1 and CDR2 sequences are MNHEY and SVGAGI. The repertoire was sequenced with immunoSEQ multiplex PCR; TCRdb's copy has only in-frame clones and lacks some. The sample shows over 100,000 clones, 70% to 90% of them seen only once. Sequenced input: peripheral blood. The receptor's source is a human donor in a cohort sampled during active COVID-19. The chain has TRBV6-5 and TRBJ1-1; the D is unclear. CDR3 coding DNA: TGTGCCAGCAGTCGCACTCCGCGGGTGCCTGAAGCTTTCTTT. Its protein is CASSRTPRVPEAFF.